This note documents a single TCR beta chain sequence. This entry belongs to a study of blood T cell repertoires in COVID-19. Turning to the study itself: Specimens from acute and convalescent COVID-19 originated in the United States, Italy and Spain. T cells, B-cell-depleted T cells, or PBMCs supplied cDNA or gDNA.

Assay: immunoSEQ multiplex PCR; the TCRdb copy retains only in-frame clones and omits some. The sample has approximately 200,000 clones, approximately 84% seen once. V was pared by 3 bases and J by 0 bases, with 4 bases of the junction left unmatched. Germline CDR1 and CDR2: KGHSH and LQKENI. The CDR3 has 16 residues. Sequenced material: peripheral blood. The clonotype originates from a man in his fifties or sixties who had recovered from COVID-19. The rearrangement joins TRBV18 to TRBJ2-2; 7 nucleotides match TRBD1. The CDR3 region is CASSPAGTANTGELFF. For the CDR3, the DNA is TGTGCCAGCTCACCGGCCGGGACAGCGAACACCGGGGAGCTGTTTTTT.